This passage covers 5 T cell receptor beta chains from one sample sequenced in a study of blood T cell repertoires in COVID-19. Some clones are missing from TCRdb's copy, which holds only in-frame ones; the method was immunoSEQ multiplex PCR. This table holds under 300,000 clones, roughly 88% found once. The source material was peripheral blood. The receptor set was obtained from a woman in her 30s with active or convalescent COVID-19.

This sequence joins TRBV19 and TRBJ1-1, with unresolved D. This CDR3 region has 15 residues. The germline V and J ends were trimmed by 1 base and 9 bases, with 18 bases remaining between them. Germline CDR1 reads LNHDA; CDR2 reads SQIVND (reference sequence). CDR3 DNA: TGTGCCAGTAGTATAGGTTTTTCCTCCGGGGATAAAGCTTTCTTT. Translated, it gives CASSIGFSSGDKAFF.

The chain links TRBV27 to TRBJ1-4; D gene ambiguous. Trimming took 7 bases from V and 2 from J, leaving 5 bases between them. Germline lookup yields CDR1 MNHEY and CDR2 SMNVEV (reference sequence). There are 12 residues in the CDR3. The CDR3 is CASNETNEKLFF. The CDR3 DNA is TGTGCCAGCAACGAGACTAATGAAAAACTGTTTTTT.

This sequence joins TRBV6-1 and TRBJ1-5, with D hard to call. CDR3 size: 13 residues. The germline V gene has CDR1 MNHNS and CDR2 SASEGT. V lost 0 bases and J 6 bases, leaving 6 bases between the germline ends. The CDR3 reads CASSEARAQPQHF. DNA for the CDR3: TGTGCCAGCAGTGAAGCGCGCGCTCAGCCCCAGCATTTT.

Here the CDR3 DNA reads TGCGCCAGCAGCCCGGGGACTAGCGTTGAGACCCAGTACTTC. It encodes CASSPGTSVETQYF. This chain uses TRBV5-1 with TRBJ2-5; 10 bases fit TRBD2. V lost 4 bases, J lost 5 bases, and 5 bases stayed unmatched. The CDR3 length is 14 residues. CDR1 and CDR2 (germline): SGHRS, YFSETQ.

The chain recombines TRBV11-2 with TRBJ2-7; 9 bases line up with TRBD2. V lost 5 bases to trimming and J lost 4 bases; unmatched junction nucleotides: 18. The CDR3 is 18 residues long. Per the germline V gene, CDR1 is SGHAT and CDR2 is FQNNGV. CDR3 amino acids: CASSRTRTTGTSPYEQYF. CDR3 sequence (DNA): TGTGCCAGCAGCCGAACCCGAACCACCGGGACTAGCCCATACGAGCAGTACTTC.